This record covers a single T cell receptor (beta chain). The data stem from a study of blood T cell repertoires in COVID-19. At the level of the study: The United States, Italy and Spain provided the acute and convalescent COVID-19 samples.

The CDR3 is 15 residues long. The germline V gene encodes CDR1 SGHTA and CDR2 FQGTGA. V lost 5 bases to trimming and J lost 8 bases; unmatched junction nucleotides: 10. The repertoire was sequenced with immunoSEQ multiplex PCR; TCRdb's copy has only in-frame clones and lacks some. Among around 340,000 clones listed, approximately 86% were seen once. V gene TRBV7-3 combines with J gene TRBJ2-1, with 9 bases fitting TRBD1. Sequenced material: peripheral blood. This TCR came from a woman aged 60-75 years with COVID-19, enrolled during active disease. The CDR3 DNA reads as TGTGCCAGCAGCCTCCAGGGACAGGGTATTGATGAGCAGTTCTTC. Amino acids: CASSLQGQGIDEQFF.